The clone carrying this TCR beta chain was counted only a few times. Combining a sample-barcoded 5' primer with a J-beta primer mix, a second PCR ran for 7 to 11 cycles. TCRdb fed the 5' RACE reads into MiXCR, producing one record per CDR3 protein. Among approximately 1.5 million distinct CDR3 sequences listed, roughly a third were seen once. The record originates from a study of blood T cells in healthy people across ages. Healthy Russian Caucasian donors spanned ages about 6 to 95 years. The source is a woman in her 30s in good health. Sequenced input: blood.

DNA for the CDR3: TGTGCCAGCAGCGTAAGGCGGGAGATCTCCTACAATGAGCAGTTCTTC. It specifies CASSVRREISYNEQFF. The chain carries TRBV9 and TRBJ2-1, with 7 nucleotides matching TRBD2. Germline CDR1 is SGDLS and CDR2 is YYNGEE. J lost 0 bases, V lost 1 base, and 4 bases had no gene match. There are 16 residues in the CDR3.